A selection of T cell receptor beta chains follows, all from one sample in a study of blood T cell repertoires in COVID-19. The repertoire was sequenced with immunoSEQ multiplex PCR; TCRdb's copy has only in-frame clones and lacks some. The sample holds approximately 200,000 clones, more than 70% seen once. Sequences were obtained from peripheral blood. These receptors originate from a woman aged 25 to 45 with acute or convalescent COVID-19. Both conserved end residues are part of each CDR3. The order of the fields is CDR3 length, V gene, clone size, D gene, J gene, CDR3 protein, CDR3 DNA. The D gene is left open where the match is weak. For some rows the clone size is stated as once, few or many, or as a class when expanded; others skip it.

>17|TRBV6-2/TRBV6-3|once|NA|TRBJ2-2
CASSYHAQRTNTGELFF
TGTGCCAGCAGTTACCATGCCCAGAGGACGAACACCGGGGAGCTGTTTTTT
>14|TRBV11-2|NA|NA|TRBJ1-3
CASSSLLGGNTIYF
TGTGCCAGCAGCTCCTTACTAGGCGGAAACACCATATATTTT
>13|TRBV6-5|NA|NA|TRBJ1-4
CASSYNVQEKLFF
TGTGCCAGCAGTTACAACGTACAGGAAAAACTGTTTTTT
>12|TRBV28|once|NA|TRBJ2-3
CASSSGPDTQYF
TGTGCCAGCAGTTCTGGCCCAGATACGCAGTATTTT
>14|TRBV24-1|NA|NA|TRBJ2-5
CATSDAGVQETQYF
TGTGCCACCAGTGATGCAGGGGTCCAAGAGACCCAGTACTTC
>15|TRBV7-2|NA|NA|TRBJ2-7
CASSLASAGYREQYF
TGTGCCAGCAGCTTAGCGTCGGCGGGATACAGGGAGCAGTACTTC
>13|TRBV28|NA|NA|TRBJ2-1
CASMAVSYNEQFF
TGTGCCAGCATGGCGGTTTCCTACAATGAGCAGTTCTTC
>12|TRBV9|NA|NA|TRBJ2-2
CASGGNTGELFF
TGTGCCAGCGGAGGAAACACCGGGGAGCTGTTTTTT
>13|TRBV27|NA|TRBD1|TRBJ1-1
CASSLIGTAEAFF
TGTGCCAGCAGTTTAATAGGGACAGCGGAAGCTTTCTTT
>15|TRBV28|NA|NA|TRBJ2-1
CASSPPGTAYNEQFF
TGTGCCAGCAGTCCTCCCGGGACTGCGTACAATGAGCAGTTCTTC
>20|TRBV6-2/TRBV6-3|NA|NA|TRBJ2-5
CASSYSGGRAFSRDQETQYF
TGTGCCAGCAGTTACTCGGGTGGGAGAGCTTTTTCACGGGATCAAGAGACCCAGTACTTC
>14|TRBV9|NA|NA|TRBJ2-3
CASSVLSLSDTQYF
TGTGCCAGCAGCGTCCTTAGTTTGTCAGATACGCAGTATTTT
>15|TRBV2|NA|NA|TRBJ2-3
CATSGPGILQDTQYF
TGTGCCACCTCGGGTCCAGGGATTCTTCAGGATACGCAGTATTTT
>14|TRBV2|NA|NA|TRBJ2-7
CASSEQGLGYEQYF
TGTGCCAGCAGTGAACAGGGATTGGGGTACGAGCAGTACTTC
>15|TRBV28|few|NA|TRBJ1-4
CASSRTGSLNEKLFF
TGTGCCAGCAGTCGAACAGGCAGCCTTAATGAAAAACTGTTTTTT
>15|TRBV9|NA|TRBD2|TRBJ2-1
CASSTLAGYYNEQFF
TGTGCCAGCAGCACACTAGCGGGCTATTACAATGAGCAGTTCTTC
>15|TRBV7-6|NA|TRBD1|TRBJ2-5
CASSSTPGQSETQYF
TGTGCCAGCAGCTCGACCCCGGGACAGAGCGAGACCCAGTACTTC
>15|TRBV18|NA|TRBD1|TRBJ2-2
CASSPRQGALGELFF
TGTGCCAGCTCACCGAGACAGGGGGCTCTCGGGGAGCTGTTTTTT
>15|TRBV18|NA|NA|TRBJ1-5
CASSPQTGQRQPQHF
TGTGCCAGCTCACCACAAACAGGGCAGCGGCAGCCCCAGCATTTT
>14|TRBV5-5|NA|NA|TRBJ1-4
CASRAGGFSEKLFF
TGTGCCAGCAGGGCAGGAGGGTTTAGTGAAAAACTGTTTTTT
>12|TRBV9|NA|NA|TRBJ1-2
CASSYGEGGYTF
TGTGCCAGCAGTTACGGGGAGGGGGGCTACACCTTC
>19|TRBV5-1|NA|TRBD1|TRBJ1-6
CASSLVLRDREYYNSPLHF
TGCGCCAGCAGCTTGGTCCTCCGGGACAGAGAGTACTATAATTCACCCCTCCACTTT
>10|TRBV21-1|NA|NA|TRBJ2-1
CAGQGSEQFF
TGTGCCGGCCAGGGGTCTGAGCAGTTCTTC
>13|TRBV3-1/TRBV3-2|NA|NA|TRBJ2-3
CASSQLRDSRRYF
TGTGCCAGCAGCCAACTCCGGGATAGCCGGCGGTATTTT
>14|TRBV28|NA|NA|TRBJ1-3
CASRDSISGNTIYF
TGTGCGAGCCGGGACTCAATCTCTGGAAACACCATATATTTT
>11|TRBV6-1|NA|NA|TRBJ1-1
CASSEVSEAFF
TGTGCCAGCAGTGAAGTCTCTGAAGCTTTCTTT
>13|TRBV5-1|NA|NA|TRBJ2-7
CASRALAAGEQYF
TGCGCCAGCAGGGCGCTAGCAGCAGGCGAGCAGTACTTC
>14|TRBV28|NA|NA|TRBJ1-5
CASRVYRQTQPQHF
TGTGCCAGCAGGGTTTACAGGCAAACTCAGCCCCAGCATTTT
>17|TRBV24-1|NA|TRBD1|TRBJ2-3
CATSASPGQGYPDTQYF
TGTGCCACCAGCGCCAGTCCGGGACAGGGGTACCCAGATACGCAGTATTTT
>16|TRBV18|few|TRBD1|TRBJ1-6
CASSQSYTGANSPLHF
TGTGCCAGCTCACAGTCCTACACAGGGGCGAATTCACCCCTCCACTTT
>17|TRBV7-2|few|NA|TRBJ1-4
CASSIDLRLAGDEKLFF
TGTGCCAGCAGTATAGATCTTAGATTGGCAGGGGATGAAAAACTGTTTTTT
>14|TRBV11-2|NA|NA|TRBJ2-4
CASSEIRGENIQYF
TGTGCCAGCAGTGAAATCAGGGGAGAAAACATTCAGTACTTC
>16|TRBV15|NA|NA|TRBJ2-5
CATSTSPTGRVETQYF
TGTGCCACCAGCACAAGCCCGACAGGCCGGGTGGAGACCCAGTACTTC
>16|TRBV7-8|NA|NA|TRBJ1-3
CASSLVATFSGNTIYF
TGTGCCAGCAGCTTAGTCGCGACTTTCTCTGGAAACACCATATATTTT
>12|TRBV30|once|NA|TRBJ2-3
CAWSGSGDTQYF
TGTGCCTGGTCTGGATCCGGGGATACGCAGTATTTT
>14|TRBV6-6|NA|NA|TRBJ1-6
CASSYQGSNSPLHF
TGTGCCAGCAGTTATCAGGGGTCGAATTCACCCCTCCACTTT
>11|TRBV20-1|NA|NA|TRBJ2-5
CSARSLETQYF
TGCAGTGCTAGATCACTCGAGACCCAGTACTTC
>14|TRBV19|NA|NA|TRBJ1-2
CASSIGSGERGYTF
TGTGCCAGTAGTATTGGTTCCGGGGAAAGGGGCTACACCTTC
>15|TRBV5-1|NA|TRBD1|TRBJ2-2
CASSLDRGYTGELFF
TGCGCCAGCAGCCTAGACAGGGGTTACACCGGGGAGCTGTTTTTT
>13|TRBV28|NA|NA|TRBJ2-1
CASSPARDLGQFF
TGTGCCAGCAGTCCCGCCCGGGACTTAGGGCAGTTCTTC
>13|TRBV7-2|NA|TRBD1|TRBJ2-7
CASSLDRTGEQYF
TGTGCCAGCAGCTTGGACAGGACAGGGGAGCAGTACTTC
>16|TRBV11-1|NA|NA|TRBJ2-6
CAGGQPGSSGANVLTF
TGTGCCGGCGGACAACCGGGTTCCTCTGGGGCCAACGTCCTGACTTTC
>13|TRBV6-5|NA|NA|TRBJ2-3
CASLDYSTDTQYF
TGTGCCAGCTTGGACTATAGCACAGATACGCAGTATTTT
>14|TRBV7-2|NA|TRBD1|TRBJ2-2
CASSLYRQGWELFF
TGTGCCAGCAGCCTATACCGACAGGGATGGGAGCTGTTTTTT
>16|TRBV2|NA|TRBD2|TRBJ2-5
CASSDGLAGTQETQYF
TGTGCCAGCAGTGACGGACTAGCGGGGACTCAAGAGACCCAGTACTTC